The present TCR beta chain was sequenced within a study of early T cells in non-severe SARS-CoV-2 infection. Looking at the study overall: The input, bulk RNA from unsorted whole blood, was sequenced, and chains were unpaired.

Deletions cut 3 bases from V and 3 bases from J, with 8 bases between. This CDR3 has 12 amino acids. Germline CDR1 and CDR2: SQVTM and ANQGSEA. This clonotype turned up a few times. TCRdb processed the 5' RACE reads anew with MiXCR; each CDR3 protein has one entry. The sample gives about 85,000 distinct CDR3 sequences, 13% to 15% of which show up once; 6.5% to 9% is in the top ten. The gene calls are TRBV29-1 and TRBJ2-5; D gene uncertain. The material sequenced was whole blood. The receptor was isolated from an adult who was a healthcare worker with PCR-confirmed SARS-CoV-2 infection or an uninfected control (not recorded which). In nucleotides, the CDR3 is TGCAGCGTTGATCCTCCGGAAGAGACCCAGTACTTC. This gives the protein CSVDPPEETQYF.